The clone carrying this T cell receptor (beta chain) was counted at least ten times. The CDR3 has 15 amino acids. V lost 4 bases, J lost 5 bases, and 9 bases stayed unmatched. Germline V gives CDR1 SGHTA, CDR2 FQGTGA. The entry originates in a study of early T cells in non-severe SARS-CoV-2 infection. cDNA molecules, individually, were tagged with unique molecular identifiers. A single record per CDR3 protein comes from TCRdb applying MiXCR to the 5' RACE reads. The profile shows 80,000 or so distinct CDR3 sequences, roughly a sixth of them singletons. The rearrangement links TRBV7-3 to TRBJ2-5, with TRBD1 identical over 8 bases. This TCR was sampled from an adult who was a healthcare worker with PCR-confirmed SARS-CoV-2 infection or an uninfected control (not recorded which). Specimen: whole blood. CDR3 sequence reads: CASSSQGASMETQYF. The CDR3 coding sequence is TGTGCCAGCAGCTCCCAGGGGGCGAGTATGGAGACCCAGTACTTC.